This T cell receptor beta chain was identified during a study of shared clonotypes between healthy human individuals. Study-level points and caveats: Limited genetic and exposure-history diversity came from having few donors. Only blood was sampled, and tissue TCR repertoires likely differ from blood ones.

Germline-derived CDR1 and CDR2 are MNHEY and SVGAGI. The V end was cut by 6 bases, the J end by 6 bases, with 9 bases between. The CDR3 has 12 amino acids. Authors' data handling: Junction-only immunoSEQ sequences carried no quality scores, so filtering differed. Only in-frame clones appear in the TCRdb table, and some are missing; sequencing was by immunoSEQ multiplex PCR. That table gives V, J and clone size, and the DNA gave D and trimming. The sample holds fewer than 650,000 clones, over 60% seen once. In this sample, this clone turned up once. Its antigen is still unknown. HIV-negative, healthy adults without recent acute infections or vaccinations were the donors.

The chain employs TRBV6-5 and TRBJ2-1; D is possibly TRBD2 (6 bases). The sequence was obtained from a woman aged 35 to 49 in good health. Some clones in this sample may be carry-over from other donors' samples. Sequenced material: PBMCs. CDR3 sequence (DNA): TGTGCCAGCAGCCGGGACTCCAATGAGCAGTTCTTC. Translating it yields CASSRDSNEQFF.